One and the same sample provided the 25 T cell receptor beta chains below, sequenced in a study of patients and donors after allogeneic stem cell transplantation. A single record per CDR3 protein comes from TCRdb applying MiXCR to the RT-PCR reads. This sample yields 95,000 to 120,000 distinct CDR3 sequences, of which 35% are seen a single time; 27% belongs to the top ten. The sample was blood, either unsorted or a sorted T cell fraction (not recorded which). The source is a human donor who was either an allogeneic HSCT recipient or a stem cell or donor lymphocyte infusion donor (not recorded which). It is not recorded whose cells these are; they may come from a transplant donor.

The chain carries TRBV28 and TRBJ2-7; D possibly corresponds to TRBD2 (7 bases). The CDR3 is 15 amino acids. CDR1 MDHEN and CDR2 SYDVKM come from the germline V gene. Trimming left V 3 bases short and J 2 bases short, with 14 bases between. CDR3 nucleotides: TGTGCCAGCAGTTTGGGGGCGGGAGAGGCCTACGAGCAGTACTTC. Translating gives CASSLGAGEAYEQYF.

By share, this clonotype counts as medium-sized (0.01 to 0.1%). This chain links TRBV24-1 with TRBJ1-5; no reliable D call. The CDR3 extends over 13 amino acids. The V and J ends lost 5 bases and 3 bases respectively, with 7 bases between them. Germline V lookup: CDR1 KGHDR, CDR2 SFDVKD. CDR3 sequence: CATSGGYNQPQHF. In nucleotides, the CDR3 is TGTGCCACCAGTGGAGGGTACAATCAGCCCCAGCATTTT.

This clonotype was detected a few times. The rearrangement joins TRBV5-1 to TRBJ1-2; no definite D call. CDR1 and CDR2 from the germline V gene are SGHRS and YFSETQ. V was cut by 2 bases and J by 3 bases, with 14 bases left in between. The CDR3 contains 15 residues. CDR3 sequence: CASSLGDGNYYGYTF. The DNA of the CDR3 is TGCGCCAGCAGCTTAGGAGACGGGAACTACTATGGCTACACCTTC.

CDR3 residues: CASSYRDLGEQFF. The CDR3 DNA is TGTGCCAGCAGCTACCGGGACCTCGGGGAGCAGTTCTTC. V and J are TRBV7-9 and TRBJ2-1; D is perhaps TRBD1 or TRBD2 (5 bases each). V was clipped by 4 bases and J by 10 bases, with 14 bases between them. This CDR3 comprises 13 residues. The germline gives CDR1 SEHNR, CDR2 FQNEAQ (reference sequence).

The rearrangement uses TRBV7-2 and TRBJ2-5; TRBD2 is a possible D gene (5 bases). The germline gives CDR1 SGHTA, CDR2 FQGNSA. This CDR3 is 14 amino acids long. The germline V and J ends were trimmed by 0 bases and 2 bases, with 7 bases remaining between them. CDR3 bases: TGTGCCAGCAGCTTAGCGAGGGAACAAGAGACCCAGTACTTC. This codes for CASSLAREQETQYF. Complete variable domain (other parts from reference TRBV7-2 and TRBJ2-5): GAGVSQSPSNKVTEKGKDVELRCDPISGHTALYWYRQSLGQGLEFLIYFQGNSAPDKSGLPSDRFSAERTGGSVSTLTIQRTQQEDSAVYLCASSLAREQETQYFGPGTRLLVL.

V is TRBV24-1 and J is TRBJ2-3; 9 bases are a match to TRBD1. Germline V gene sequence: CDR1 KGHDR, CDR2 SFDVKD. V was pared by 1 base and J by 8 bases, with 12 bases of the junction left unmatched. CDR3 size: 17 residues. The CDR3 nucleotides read TGTGCCACCAGTGATTTTTCGGGGGACAGGGATCGGGGTACGCAGTATTTT. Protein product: CATSDFSGDRDRGTQYF.

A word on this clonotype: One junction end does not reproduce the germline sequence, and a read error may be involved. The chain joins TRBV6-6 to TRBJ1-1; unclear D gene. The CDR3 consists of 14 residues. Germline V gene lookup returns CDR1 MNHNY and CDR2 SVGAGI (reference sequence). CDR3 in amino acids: CVSSFRSMNTEAFF. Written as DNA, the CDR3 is TGTGTCAGCAGTTTTCGGAGCATGAACACTGAAGCTTTCTTT.

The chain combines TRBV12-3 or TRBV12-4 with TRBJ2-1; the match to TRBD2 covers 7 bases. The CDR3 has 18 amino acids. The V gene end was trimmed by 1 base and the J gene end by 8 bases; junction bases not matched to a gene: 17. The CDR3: CASSLGWRWAGESDEQFF. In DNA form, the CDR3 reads TGTGCCAGCAGTTTAGGGTGGAGGTGGGCGGGAGAATCAGATGAGCAGTTCTTC.

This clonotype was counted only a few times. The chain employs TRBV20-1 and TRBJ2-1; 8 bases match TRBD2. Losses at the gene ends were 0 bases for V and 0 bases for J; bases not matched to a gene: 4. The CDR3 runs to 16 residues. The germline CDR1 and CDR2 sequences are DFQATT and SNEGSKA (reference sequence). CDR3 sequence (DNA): TGCAGTGCTAGAGACCGAAGCGGGAGCTCCTACAATGAGCAGTTCTTC. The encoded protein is CSARDRSGSSYNEQFF.

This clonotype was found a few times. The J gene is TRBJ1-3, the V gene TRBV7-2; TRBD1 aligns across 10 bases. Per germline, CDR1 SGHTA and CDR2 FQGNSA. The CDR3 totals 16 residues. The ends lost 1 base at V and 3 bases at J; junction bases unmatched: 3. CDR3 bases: TGTGCCAGCAGCTTAGACGGGACAGGGGTTGGAAACACCATATATTTT. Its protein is CASSLDGTGVGNTIYF.

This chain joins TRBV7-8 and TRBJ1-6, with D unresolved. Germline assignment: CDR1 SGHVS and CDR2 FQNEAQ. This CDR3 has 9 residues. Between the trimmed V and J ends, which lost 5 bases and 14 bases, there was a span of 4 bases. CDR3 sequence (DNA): TGTGCCAGCAGCCTGTCCCTCCACTTT. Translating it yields CASSLSLHF.

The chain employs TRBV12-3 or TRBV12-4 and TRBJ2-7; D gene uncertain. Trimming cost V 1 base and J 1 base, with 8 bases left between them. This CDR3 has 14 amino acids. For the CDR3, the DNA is TGTGCCAGCAGTTTAGTTCAAACTTCCTACGAGCAGTACTTC. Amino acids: CASSLVQTSYEQYF.

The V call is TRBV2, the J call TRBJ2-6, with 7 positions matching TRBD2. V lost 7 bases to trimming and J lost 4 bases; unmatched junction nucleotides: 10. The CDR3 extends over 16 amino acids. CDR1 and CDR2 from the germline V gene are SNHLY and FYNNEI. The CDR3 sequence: CASTPGRARGANVLTF. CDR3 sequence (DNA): TGTGCCAGCACCCCGGGGAGGGCGAGGGGGGCCAACGTCCTGACTTTC. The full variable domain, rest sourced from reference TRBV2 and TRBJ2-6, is EPEVTQTPSHQVTQMGQEVILRCVPISNHLYFYWYRQILGQKVEFLVSFYNNEISEKSEIFDDQFSVERPDGSNFTLKIRSTKLEDSAMYFCASTPGRARGANVLTFGAGSRLTVL.

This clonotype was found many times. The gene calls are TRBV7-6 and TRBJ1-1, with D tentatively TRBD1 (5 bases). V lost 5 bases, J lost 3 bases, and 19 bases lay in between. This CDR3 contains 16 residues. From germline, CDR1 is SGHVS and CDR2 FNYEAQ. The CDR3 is CASSPRVGRGDTEAFF. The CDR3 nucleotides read TGTGCCAGCAGCCCTCGGGTGGGGCGCGGGGACACTGAAGCTTTCTTT.

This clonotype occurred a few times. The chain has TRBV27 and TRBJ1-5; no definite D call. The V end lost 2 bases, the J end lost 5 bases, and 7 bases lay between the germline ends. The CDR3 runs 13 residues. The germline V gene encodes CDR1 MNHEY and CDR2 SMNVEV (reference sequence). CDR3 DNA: TGTGCCAGCAGTTTAGTGCCCCATCAGCCCCAGCATTTT. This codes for CASSLVPHQPQHF.

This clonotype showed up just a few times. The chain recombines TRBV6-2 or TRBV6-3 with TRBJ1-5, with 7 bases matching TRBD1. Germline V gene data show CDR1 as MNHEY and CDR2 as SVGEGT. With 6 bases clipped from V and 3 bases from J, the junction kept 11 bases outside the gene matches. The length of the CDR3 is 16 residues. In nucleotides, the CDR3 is TGTGCCAGCAGAGCTACCGGGACAGCCTACAATCAGCCCCAGCATTTT. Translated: CASRATGTAYNQPQHF.

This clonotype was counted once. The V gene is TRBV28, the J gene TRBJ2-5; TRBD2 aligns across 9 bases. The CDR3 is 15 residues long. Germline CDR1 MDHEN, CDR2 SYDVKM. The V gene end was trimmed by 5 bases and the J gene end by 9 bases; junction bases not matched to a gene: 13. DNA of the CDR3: TGTGCCAGCAGTGAGAGACTAGCGGATCCGTGGGCCCAGTACTTC. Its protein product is CASSERLADPWAQYF. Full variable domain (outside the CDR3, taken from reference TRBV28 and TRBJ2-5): DVKVTQSSRYLVKRTGEKVFLECVQDMDHENMFWYRQDPGLGLRLIYFSYDVKMKEKGDIPEGYSVSREKKERFSLILESASTNQTSMYLCASSERLADPWAQYFGPGTRLLVL.

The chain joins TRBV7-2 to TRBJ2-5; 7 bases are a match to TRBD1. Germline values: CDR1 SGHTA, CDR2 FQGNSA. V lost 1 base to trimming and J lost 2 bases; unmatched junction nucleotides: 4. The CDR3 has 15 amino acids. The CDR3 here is CASSLGETGQETQYF. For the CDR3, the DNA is TGTGCCAGCAGCTTAGGAGAGACAGGGCAAGAGACCCAGTACTTC.

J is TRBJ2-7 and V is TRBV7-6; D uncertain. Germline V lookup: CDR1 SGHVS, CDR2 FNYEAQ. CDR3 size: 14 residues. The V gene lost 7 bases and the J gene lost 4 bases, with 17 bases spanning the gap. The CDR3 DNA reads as TGTGCCAGCATTTCCACCCAGCTACTTTACGAGCAGTACTTC. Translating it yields CASISTQLLYEQYF.

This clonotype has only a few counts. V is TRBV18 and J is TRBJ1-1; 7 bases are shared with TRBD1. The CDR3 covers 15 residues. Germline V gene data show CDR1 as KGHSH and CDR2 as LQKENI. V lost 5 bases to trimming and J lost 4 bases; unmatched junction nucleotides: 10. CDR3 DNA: TGTGCCAGCTCAGTGGACAGGCCGAGGGGCACTGAAGCTTTCTTT. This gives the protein CASSVDRPRGTEAFF.

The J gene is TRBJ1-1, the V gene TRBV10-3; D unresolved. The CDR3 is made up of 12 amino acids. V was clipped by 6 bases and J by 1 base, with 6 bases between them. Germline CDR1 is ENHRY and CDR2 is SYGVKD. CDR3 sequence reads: CAIRAPNTEAFF. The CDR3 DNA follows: TGTGCCATCAGGGCCCCGAACACTGAAGCTTTCTTT.

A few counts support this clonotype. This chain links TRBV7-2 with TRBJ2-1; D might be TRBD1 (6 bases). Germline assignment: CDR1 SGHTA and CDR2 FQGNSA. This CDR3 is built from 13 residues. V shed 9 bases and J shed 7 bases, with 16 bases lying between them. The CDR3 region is CASTGRLSNEQFF. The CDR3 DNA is TGTGCCAGTACAGGGAGACTGTCTAATGAGCAGTTCTTC.

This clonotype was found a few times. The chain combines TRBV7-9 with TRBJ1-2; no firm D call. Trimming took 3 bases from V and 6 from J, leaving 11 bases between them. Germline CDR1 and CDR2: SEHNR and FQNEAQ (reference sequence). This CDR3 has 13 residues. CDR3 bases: TGTGCCAGCAGCTTCGCGGACGGAGATGGCTACACCTTC. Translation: CASSFADGDGYTF.

The CDR3, as DNA: TGTGCCAGCAGTTACGATCGAGGGCGGCGGACTGAAGCTTTCTTT. Protein: CASSYDRGRRTEAFF. The chain couples TRBV6-5 to TRBJ1-1; D is ambiguous. CDR3 length: 15 residues. Germline V gene data show CDR1 as MNHEY and CDR2 as SVGAGI. The V end was cut by 2 bases, the J end by 5 bases, with 15 bases between.

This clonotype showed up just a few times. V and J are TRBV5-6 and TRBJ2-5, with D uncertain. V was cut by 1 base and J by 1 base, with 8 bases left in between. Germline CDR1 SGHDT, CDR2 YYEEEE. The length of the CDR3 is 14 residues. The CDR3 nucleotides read TGTGCCAGCAGCTTGTACGTGCCCCAAGAGACCCAGTACTTC. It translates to CASSLYVPQETQYF.